This TCR beta chain was found in a study of T cell responses to AZD1222 COVID-19 vaccine. Findings and limits, study-wide: Clonal diversity was possibly underestimated; the donors were predominantly white British and more often female. Just a handful of AZD1222 recipients were seropositive at baseline. Scientists sampled the repertoires only once the peak T cell response had passed.

V lost 0 bases and J 1 base, leaving 9 bases between the germline ends. From germline, CDR1 is SGDLS and CDR2 YYNGEE. The CDR3 covers 15 residues. As concerns this clone: The antigen is undetermined.

The table came from immunoSEQ multiplex PCR; TCRdb's copy has only in-frame clones and leaves some out. The sample records approximately 150,000 clones, approximately 91% being singletons. Pooled together were second doses at about 4 or about 12 weeks. This receptor was identified in an adult who received the AZD1222 COVID-19 vaccine. The material was peripheral blood, obtained 28 days after the second AZD1222 dose. The chain employs TRBV9 and TRBJ2-3; D possibly corresponds to TRBD2 (5 bases). The CDR3 DNA follows: TGTGCCAGCAGCGTAGGCCTACTAGGCACAGATACGCAGTATTTT. Translating gives CASSVGLLGTDTQYF.